Included here is one T cell receptor beta chain sequence, with context. Its antigen is not known. Via MiXCR, TCRdb re-called the reads, giving one row per CDR3 protein. The profile shows approximately 200,000 distinct CDR3 sequences, about 20% of them singletons. This entry belongs to a study of T cell repertoires in cytomegalovirus infection. About the study: In public TCR beta signatures, there were indications of both CMV infection and matching HLA type. Study conclusions and caveats: Based on cumulative public TCR beta family frequency, carriers of CMV plus the relevant HLA were identified. The ex vivo response showed dominance by HLA-C-restricted CMV-specific TCR beta clonotypes.

CDR3 size: 15 residues. Germline V gene data show CDR1 as SGDLS and CDR2 as YYNGEE. Trimming removed 0 bases from V and 2 bases from J, with 9 bases in between. V and J are TRBV9 and TRBJ2-1; D ambiguous. The clonotype originates from a human donor in good health (CMV status not recorded). Some clones in this sample may be carry-over from other donors' samples. The sample comprised CD8+ T cells from PBMCs. CDR3: CASSVVGITYNEQFF. The DNA of the CDR3 is TGTGCCAGCAGCGTAGTAGGGATCACCTACAATGAGCAGTTCTTC.